The source of this T cell receptor (beta chain) is a study of vaccination and CD4 T cells after COVID-19. Treatment in this sample: approximately 9-day PBMC culture with coronavirus spike peptide pools or control peptides (ViraFEST assay). Comment on this clonotype: The target antigen is unknown.

The assay that was used to sequence DNA from cultured CD4+ T cells was the Oncomine TCR Beta short-read assay. TCRdb called the PCR reads again in MiXCR, with one record for every CDR3 protein. The data contain approximately 16,000 distinct CDR3 sequences, about two fifths of them seen just once; the ten biggest clones take up around 7.3%. Study-level points and caveats: Post-infection sampling omitted early timepoints and covered relatively few convalescent patients. Median numbers of SARS-CoV-2-reactive clonotypes increased from around 20 to 38 (not a significant change).

CDR3 length: 15 residues. From germline, CDR1 is LNHDA and CDR2 SQIVND (reference sequence). V shed 3 bases, J shed 6 bases, and the junction held 8 bases outside the gene matches. This chain uses TRBV19 with TRBJ1-5; 7 bases are shared with TRBD1. The sequencing used CD4+ T cells from blood, cultured in vitro, collected after SARS-CoV-2 vaccination. This TCR was recovered from a human donor who had recovered from COVID-19. The CDR3: CASSIEGASSQPQHF. CDR3 sequence (DNA): TGTGCCAGTAGTATTGAGGGGGCGTCTTCTCAGCCCCAGCATTTT.